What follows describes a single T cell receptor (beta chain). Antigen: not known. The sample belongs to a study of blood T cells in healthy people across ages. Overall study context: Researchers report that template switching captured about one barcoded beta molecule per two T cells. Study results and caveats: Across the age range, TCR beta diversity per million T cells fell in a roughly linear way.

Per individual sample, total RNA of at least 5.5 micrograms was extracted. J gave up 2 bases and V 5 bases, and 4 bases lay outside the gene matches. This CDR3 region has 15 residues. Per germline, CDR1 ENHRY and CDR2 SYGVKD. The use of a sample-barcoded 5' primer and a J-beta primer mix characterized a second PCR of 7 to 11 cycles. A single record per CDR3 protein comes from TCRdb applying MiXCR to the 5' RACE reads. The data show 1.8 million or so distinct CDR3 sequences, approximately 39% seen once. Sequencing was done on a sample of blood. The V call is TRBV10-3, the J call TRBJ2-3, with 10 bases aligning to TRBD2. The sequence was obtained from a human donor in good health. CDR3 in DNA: TGTGCCATCAGTCTAGCGGGGGATCTCACAGATACGCAGTATTTT. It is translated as CAISLAGDLTDTQYF.